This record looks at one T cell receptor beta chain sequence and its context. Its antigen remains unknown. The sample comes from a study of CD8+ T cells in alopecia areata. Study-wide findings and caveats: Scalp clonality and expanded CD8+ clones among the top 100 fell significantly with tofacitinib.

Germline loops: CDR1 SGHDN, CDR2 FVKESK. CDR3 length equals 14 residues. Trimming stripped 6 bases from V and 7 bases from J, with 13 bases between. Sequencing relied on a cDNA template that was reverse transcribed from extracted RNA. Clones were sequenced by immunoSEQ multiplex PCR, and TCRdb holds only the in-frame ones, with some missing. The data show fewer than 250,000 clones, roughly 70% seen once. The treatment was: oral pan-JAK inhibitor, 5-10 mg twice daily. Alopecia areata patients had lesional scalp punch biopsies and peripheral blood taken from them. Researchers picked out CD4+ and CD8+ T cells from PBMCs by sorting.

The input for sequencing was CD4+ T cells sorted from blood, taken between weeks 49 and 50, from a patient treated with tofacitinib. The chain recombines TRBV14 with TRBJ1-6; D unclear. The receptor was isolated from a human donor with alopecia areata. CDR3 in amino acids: CASRNPGPNSPLHF. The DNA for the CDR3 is TGTGCCAGCAGGAACCCGGGCCCCAATTCACCCCTCCACTTT.